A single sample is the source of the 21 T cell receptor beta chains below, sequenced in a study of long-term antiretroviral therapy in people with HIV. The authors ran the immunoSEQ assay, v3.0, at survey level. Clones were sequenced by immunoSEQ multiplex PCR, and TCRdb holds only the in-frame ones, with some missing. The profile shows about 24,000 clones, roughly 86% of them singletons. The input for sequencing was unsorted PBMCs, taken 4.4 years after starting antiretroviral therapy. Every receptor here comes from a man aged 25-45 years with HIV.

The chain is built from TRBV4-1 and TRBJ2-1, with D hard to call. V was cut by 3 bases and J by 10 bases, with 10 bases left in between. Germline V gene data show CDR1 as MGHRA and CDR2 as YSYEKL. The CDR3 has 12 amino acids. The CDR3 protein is CASSHADPEQFF. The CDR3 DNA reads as TGCGCCAGCAGCCACGCGGACCCCGAGCAGTTCTTC.

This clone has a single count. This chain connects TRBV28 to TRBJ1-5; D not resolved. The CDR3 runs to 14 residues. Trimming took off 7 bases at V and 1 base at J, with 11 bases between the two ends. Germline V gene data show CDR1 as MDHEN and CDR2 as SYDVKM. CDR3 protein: CASNGVRSNQPQHF. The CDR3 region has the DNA TGTGCCAGCAACGGGGTTAGGAGCAATCAGCCCCAGCATTTT.

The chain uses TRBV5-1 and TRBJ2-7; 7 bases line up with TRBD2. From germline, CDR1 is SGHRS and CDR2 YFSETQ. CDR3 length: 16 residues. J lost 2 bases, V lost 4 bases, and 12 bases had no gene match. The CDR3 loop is CASSRVIGGEPYEQYF. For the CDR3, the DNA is TGCGCCAGCAGCCGGGTAATTGGGGGGGAACCCTACGAGCAGTACTTC.

CDR3 residues: CASSGGYEQYF. CDR3 in DNA: TGTGCCAGCAGCGGGGGATACGAGCAGTACTTC. V is TRBV5-6 and J is TRBJ2-7; D is possibly TRBD1 or TRBD2 (5 bases each). This CDR3 has 11 residues. Germline V gene sequence: CDR1 SGHDT, CDR2 YYEEEE. Deletions cut 4 bases from V and 4 bases from J, with 6 bases between.

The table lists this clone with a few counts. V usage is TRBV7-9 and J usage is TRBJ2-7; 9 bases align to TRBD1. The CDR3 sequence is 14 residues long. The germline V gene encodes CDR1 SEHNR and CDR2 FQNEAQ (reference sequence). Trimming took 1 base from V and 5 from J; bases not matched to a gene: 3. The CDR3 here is CASSLGTGGNEQYF. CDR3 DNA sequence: TGTGCCAGCAGCTTAGGAACAGGGGGCAACGAGCAGTACTTC.

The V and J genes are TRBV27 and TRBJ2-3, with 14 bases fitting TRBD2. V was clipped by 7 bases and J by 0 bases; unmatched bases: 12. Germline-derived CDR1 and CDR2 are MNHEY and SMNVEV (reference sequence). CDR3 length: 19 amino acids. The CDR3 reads CASTLEGLAGVESTDTQYF. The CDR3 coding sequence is TGTGCCAGCACCTTAGAGGGACTAGCGGGAGTGGAAAGCACAGATACGCAGTATTTT.

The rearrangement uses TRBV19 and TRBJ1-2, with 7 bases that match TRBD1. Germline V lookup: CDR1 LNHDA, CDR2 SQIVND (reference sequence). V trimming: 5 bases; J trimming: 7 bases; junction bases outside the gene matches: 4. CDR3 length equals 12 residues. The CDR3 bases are TGTGCCAGTAGTGAGACAGGGACTGGCTACACCTTC. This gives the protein CASSETGTGYTF.

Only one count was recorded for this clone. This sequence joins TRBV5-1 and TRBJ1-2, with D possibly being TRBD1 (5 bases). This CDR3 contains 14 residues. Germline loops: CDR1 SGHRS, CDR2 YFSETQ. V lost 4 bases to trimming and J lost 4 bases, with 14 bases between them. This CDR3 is CASSPTREGYGYTF. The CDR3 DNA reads TGCGCCAGCAGCCCCACCAGGGAAGGCTATGGCTACACCTTC.

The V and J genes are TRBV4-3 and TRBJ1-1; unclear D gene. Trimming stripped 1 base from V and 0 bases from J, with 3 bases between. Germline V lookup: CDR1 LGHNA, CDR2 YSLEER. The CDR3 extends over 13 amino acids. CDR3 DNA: TGCGCCAGCAGCCAAGCAGTGAACACTGAAGCTTTCTTT. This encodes CASSQAVNTEAFF.

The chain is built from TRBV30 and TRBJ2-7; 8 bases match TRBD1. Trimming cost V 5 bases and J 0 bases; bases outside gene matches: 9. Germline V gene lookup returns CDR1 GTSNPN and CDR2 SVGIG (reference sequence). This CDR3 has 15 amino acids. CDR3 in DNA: TGTGCCTGGCCCATGAGGACAGGGAACTCCTACGAGCAGTACTTC. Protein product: CAWPMRTGNSYEQYF.

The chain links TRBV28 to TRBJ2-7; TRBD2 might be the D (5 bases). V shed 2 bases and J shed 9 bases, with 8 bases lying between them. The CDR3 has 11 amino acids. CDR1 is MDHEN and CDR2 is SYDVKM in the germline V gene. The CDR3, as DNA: TGTGCCAGCAGTTTAGAGGGTAGGCAGTACTTC. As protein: CASSLEGRQYF.

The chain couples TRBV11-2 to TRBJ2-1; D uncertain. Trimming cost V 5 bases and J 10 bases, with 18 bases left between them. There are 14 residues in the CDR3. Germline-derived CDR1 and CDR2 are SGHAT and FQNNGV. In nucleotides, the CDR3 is TGTGCCAGCAGCCCCTCTCCGGCCGGAGTGGAGCAGTTCTTC. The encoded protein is CASSPSPAGVEQFF.

In DNA form, the CDR3 reads TGTGCCAGTAGTACCTCAATCATGACAGTGCGTGAAGCTTTCTTT. It encodes CASSTSIMTVREAFF. The J gene is TRBJ1-1, the V gene TRBV19, with D maybe TRBD1 (5 bases). This CDR3 has 15 amino acids. Trimming removed 4 bases from V and 7 bases from J, with 19 bases in between. Looked up from germline, CDR1 is LNHDA and CDR2 is SQIVND (reference sequence). The variable domain in full, with the rest retrieved from reference TRBV19 and TRBJ1-1, is DGGITQSPKYLFRKEGQNVTLSCEQNLNHDAMYWYRQDPGQGLRLIYYSQIVNDFQKGDIAEGYSVSREKKESFPLTVTSAQKNPTAFYLCASSTSIMTVREAFFGQGTRLTVV.

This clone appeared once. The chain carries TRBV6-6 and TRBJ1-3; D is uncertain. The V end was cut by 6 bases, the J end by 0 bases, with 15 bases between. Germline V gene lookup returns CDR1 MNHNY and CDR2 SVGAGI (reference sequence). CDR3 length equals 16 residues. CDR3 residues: CASSSHVQPSGNTIYF. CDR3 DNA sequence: TGTGCCAGCAGCAGTCACGTTCAACCCTCTGGAAACACCATATATTTT.

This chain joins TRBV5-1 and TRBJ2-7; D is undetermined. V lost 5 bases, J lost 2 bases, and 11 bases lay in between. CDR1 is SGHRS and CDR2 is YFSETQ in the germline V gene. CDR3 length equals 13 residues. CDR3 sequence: CASSPESPYEQYF. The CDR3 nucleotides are TGCGCCAGCAGTCCAGAGAGTCCCTACGAGCAGTACTTC.

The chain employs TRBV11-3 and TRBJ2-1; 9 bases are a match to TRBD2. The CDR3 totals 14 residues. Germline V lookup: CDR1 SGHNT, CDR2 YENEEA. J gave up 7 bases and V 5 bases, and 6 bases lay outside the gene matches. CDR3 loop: CASSPRAGGNEQFF. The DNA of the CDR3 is TGTGCCAGCAGCCCTAGGGCGGGGGGGAATGAGCAGTTCTTC. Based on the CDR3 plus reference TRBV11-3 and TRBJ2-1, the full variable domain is EAGVVQSPRYKIIEKKQPVAFWCNPISGHNTLYWYLQNLGQGPELLIRYENEEAVDDSQLPKDRFSAERLKGVDSTLKIQPAELGDSAVYLCASSPRAGGNEQFFGPGTRLTVL.

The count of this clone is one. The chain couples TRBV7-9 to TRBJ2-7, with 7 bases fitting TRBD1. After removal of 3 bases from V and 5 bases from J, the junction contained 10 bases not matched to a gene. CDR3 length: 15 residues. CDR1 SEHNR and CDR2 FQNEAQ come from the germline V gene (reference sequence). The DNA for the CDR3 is TGTGCCAGCAGCTTCGTGACCGACAGGGCGCACGAGCAGTACTTC. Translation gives CASSFVTDRAHEQYF. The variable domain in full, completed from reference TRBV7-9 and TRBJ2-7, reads DTGVSQNPRHKITKRGQNVTFRCDPISEHNRLYWYRQTLGQGPEFLTYFQNEAQLEKSRLLSDRFSAERPKGSFSTLEIQRTEQGDSAMYLCASSFVTDRAHEQYFGPGTRLTVT.

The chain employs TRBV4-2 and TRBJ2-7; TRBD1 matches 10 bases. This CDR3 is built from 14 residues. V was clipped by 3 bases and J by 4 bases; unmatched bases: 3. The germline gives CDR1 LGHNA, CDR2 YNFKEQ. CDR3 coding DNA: TGTGCCAGCAGCCAGACAGGGGGCTCGTACGAGCAGTACTTC. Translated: CASSQTGGSYEQYF.

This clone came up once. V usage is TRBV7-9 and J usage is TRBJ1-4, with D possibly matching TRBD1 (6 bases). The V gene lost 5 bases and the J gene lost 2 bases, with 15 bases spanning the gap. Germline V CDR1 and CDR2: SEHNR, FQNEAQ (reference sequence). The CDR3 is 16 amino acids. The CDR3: CASSQWGGGTNEKLFF. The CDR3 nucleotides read TGTGCCAGCAGCCAATGGGGCGGGGGCACTAATGAAAAACTGTTTTTT.

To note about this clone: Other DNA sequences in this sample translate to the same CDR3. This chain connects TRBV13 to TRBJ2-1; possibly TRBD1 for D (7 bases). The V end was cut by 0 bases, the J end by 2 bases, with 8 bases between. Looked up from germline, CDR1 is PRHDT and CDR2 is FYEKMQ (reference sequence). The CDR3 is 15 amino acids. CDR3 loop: CASSLGRGAYNEQFF. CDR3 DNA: TGTGCCAGCAGCTTAGGCAGGGGGGCCTACAATGAGCAGTTCTTC.

CDR3 DNA sequence: TGCGCCAGCAGCTTGGAGCAGGGGCGCGTCTACGAGCAGTACTTC. It is translated as CASSLEQGRVYEQYF. The chain carries TRBV5-1 and TRBJ2-7; weak D call: TRBD1 (6 bases). Per the germline V gene, CDR1 is SGHRS and CDR2 is YFSETQ. V shed 0 bases and J shed 3 bases, with 13 bases lying between them. This CDR3 region has 15 residues.